This T cell receptor beta chain was sequenced for a study of Ad26.COV2.S vaccination and SARS-CoV-2 variants. The study's findings and limits: Among vaccine recipients, spike-specific TCR breadth exceeded that of placebo recipients. The study found similar non-spike TCR breadth in vaccine and placebo recipients.

CDR1 is LGHNA and CDR2 is YSLEER in the germline V gene. Trimming pared 0 bases from V and 7 bases from J, leaving 18 bases between. The CDR3 runs to 16 residues. TCRdb's table, derived via immunoSEQ multiplex PCR, lists solely in-frame clones and lacks some. The sample includes about 280,000 clones, about 87% of them seen just once. In the case of this clone: Its cognate antigen is unknown.

Stated treatment: some 20 received Ad26.COV2.S at low or high dose, single or two shots; several received placebo; per-sample allocation not given. Sampling occurred on day 63 after the first vaccine or placebo injection. Based in Boston, the donor was an adult of 18-55 years. The chain has TRBV4-3 and TRBJ1-1; D perhaps matches TRBD1 (5 bases). The starting material was peripheral blood, obtained in a trial of Ad26.COV2.S vaccine versus placebo. This TCR derives from a person aged 18-60 years who received the Ad26.COV2.S COVID-19 vaccine or a placebo. CDR3 loop: CASSQDRGMLLGEAFF. CDR3 sequence (DNA): TGCGCCAGCAGCCAAGATCGGGGGATGCTTCTTGGTGAAGCTTTCTTT.